This entry lists 28 T cell receptor beta chains sequenced from one sample in a study of cytomegalovirus exposure and HLA in healthy donors (dated by TCRdb to about 2017). The library was obtained by the immunoSEQ multiplex PCR assay. TCRdb provides this immuneACCESS table in a form limited to in-frame rearrangements. Some clones are lacking; in checked studies, under half of them reflect an unresolved V gene, and why the rest are absent is not known. This sample gives about 250,000 clones in total; more than 85% of them show up just once. Clones ranked in the top ten supply approximately 12% of the sample. The specimen was PBMCs. All receptors derive from a man younger than 35 in good health and CMV-seropositive.

The chain carries TRBV5-1 and TRBJ2-3; tentative D call: TRBD2 (5 bases). This CDR3 has 14 amino acids. Germline loops: CDR1 SGHRS, CDR2 YFSETQ. V dropped 5 bases and J dropped 0 bases, with 10 bases sitting between them. The CDR3 region has the DNA TGCGCCAGCAGTCCGCAGCGGAGCACAGATACGCAGTATTTT. Its protein product is CASSPQRSTDTQYF.

V and J are TRBV27 and TRBJ1-1; 7 nucleotides line up with TRBD1. The germline gives CDR1 MNHEY, CDR2 SMNVEV (reference sequence). V lost 3 bases and J lost 0; bases outside the gene matches: 1. CDR3 size: 14 residues. The CDR3 loop reads CASSLGTVNTEAFF. CDR3 bases: TGTGCCAGCAGTTTGGGGACAGTGAACACTGAAGCTTTCTTT.

The chain recombines TRBV15 with TRBJ1-5; 9 bases line up with TRBD1. Losses at the gene ends were 5 bases for V and 2 bases for J; bases not matched to a gene: 10. This CDR3 contains 17 residues. In germline, CDR1 is LNHNV, CDR2 YYDKDF (reference sequence). The CDR3 reads CATSGNRGRAGNQPQHF. The CDR3 nucleotides are TGTGCCACCAGCGGTAACAGGGGGCGAGCTGGCAATCAGCCCCAGCATTTT.

The V gene is TRBV9, the J gene TRBJ2-1; D is perhaps TRBD2 (7 bases). Germline CDR1 is SGDLS and CDR2 is YYNGEE. The CDR3 runs to 20 residues. The V gene lost 3 bases and the J gene lost 0 bases, with 25 bases spanning the gap. Here the CDR3 DNA reads TGTGCCAGCAGCGAGATAGGGGGGGCTAGCGTCCAGAGCTCCTACAATGAGCAGTTCTTC. Its protein is CASSEIGGASVQSSYNEQFF.

The CDR3 sequence is CASSLFQDSGNTIYF. The CDR3 nucleotides read TGTGCCAGCAGTTTATTCCAGGACTCTGGAAACACCATATATTTT. This sequence joins TRBV28 and TRBJ1-3; no clear D gene. V was clipped by 1 base and J by 0 bases, with 7 bases between them. The CDR3 contains 15 residues. CDR1 and CDR2 from the germline V gene are MDHEN and SYDVKM.

The gene calls are TRBV28 and TRBJ1-2, with D unclear. There are 12 residues in the CDR3. Germline assignment: CDR1 MDHEN and CDR2 SYDVKM. V gave up 7 bases and J gave up 0 bases, with 6 bases separating them. As DNA, the CDR3 is TGTGCCAGCAACAGTTCTAACTATGGCTACACCTTC. Translation: CASNSSNYGYTF.

The rearrangement joins TRBV7-9 to TRBJ2-7; TRBD2 is a possible D gene (7 bases). This CDR3 spans 15 amino acids. CDR1 SEHNR and CDR2 FQNEAQ come from the germline V gene (reference sequence). Deletions cut 2 bases from V and 3 bases from J, with 14 bases between. The CDR3 region has the DNA TGTGCCAGCAGCTTATTGAGGGGGGGAGACTACGAGCAGTACTTC. Translation gives CASSLLRGGDYEQYF.

On this clone itself: An end of the junction differs from the germline gene, which may be a read error. The chain is built from TRBV19 and TRBJ2-1; D unresolved. Germline V gene sequence: CDR1 LNHDA, CDR2 SQIVND (reference sequence). The CDR3 loop spans 12 amino acids. CDR3 region: CASSPSGVAGVF. The CDR3 DNA reads as TGTGCCAGTAGTCCGTCTGGGGTGGCTGGGGTCTTC.

The chain couples TRBV6-1 to TRBJ2-1; D gene ambiguous. The ends were cut back, 0 bases at V and 0 bases at J, with 9 bases in the middle. The CDR3 totals 16 residues. Germline V gives CDR1 MNHNS, CDR2 SASEGT. The CDR3, as DNA: TGTGCCAGCAGTGAAGCTCTCGTGAGCTCCTACAATGAGCAGTTCTTC. Protein: CASSEALVSSYNEQFF.

V and J are TRBV27 and TRBJ2-7; 11 nucleotides agree with TRBD2. After removal of 7 bases from V and 3 bases from J, the junction contained 11 bases not matched to a gene. CDR1 and CDR2 from the germline V gene are MNHEY and SMNVEV (reference sequence). The CDR3 is made up of 16 amino acids. The CDR3 region has the DNA TGTGCCAGCATCCCAAATGGACTAGCGGGTATCTACGAGCAGTACTTC. Translation gives CASIPNGLAGIYEQYF.

This sequence joins TRBV5-4 and TRBJ2-2, with 7 positions matching TRBD2. Germline lookup yields CDR1 SGHNT and CDR2 YYREEE (reference sequence). The V segment lost 4 bases and the J segment 0 bases; nucleotides outside the gene matches: 9. The CDR3 covers 17 residues. CDR3 region: CASSLTGTTSNTGELFF. The CDR3 bases are TGTGCCAGCAGCCTCACCGGGACTACCTCGAACACCGGGGAGCTGTTTTTT.

The chain employs TRBV9 and TRBJ1-2; a weak D match, TRBD1 (5 bases). CDR1 and CDR2 from the germline V gene are SGDLS and YYNGEE. V lost 2 bases and J 8 bases, leaving 13 bases between the germline ends. The CDR3 is 13 amino acids. CDR3 region: CASSVFLGDGYTF. The CDR3 nucleotides are TGTGCCAGCAGCGTTTTTTTGGGGGACGGCTACACCTTC.

This sequence joins TRBV30 and TRBJ2-7; 7 bases agree with TRBD1. V lost 5 bases to trimming and J lost 8 bases; unmatched junction nucleotides: 12. Germline CDR1 and CDR2: GTSNPN and SVGIG (reference sequence). The CDR3 sequence is 13 residues long. In nucleotides, the CDR3 is TGTGCCTGGTCGACAGGGTTGGATAGTAAGCAGTACTTC. Encoded protein: CAWSTGLDSKQYF.

V is TRBV5-1 and J is TRBJ2-7, with D perhaps TRBD1 or TRBD2 (5 bases each). This CDR3 is built from 13 residues. V was trimmed by 2 bases and J by 5 bases, leaving 11 bases between them. The germline V gene has CDR1 SGHRS and CDR2 YFSETQ. CDR3 sequence (DNA): TGCGCCAGCAGCTTCAGCAGGGACCACGAGCAGTACTTC. Translated: CASSFSRDHEQYF.

The rearrangement uses TRBV10-3 and TRBJ2-1; D is possibly TRBD1 (5 bases). The CDR3 totals 13 residues. V was trimmed by 11 bases and J by 4 bases, leaving 15 bases between them. CDR1 and CDR2 (germline): ENHRY, SYGVKD. CDR3 amino acids: CASLSRDYNEQFF. CDR3 sequence (DNA): TGTGCCTCCCTCAGCAGGGATTACAATGAGCAGTTCTTC.

The chain is built from TRBV7-8 and TRBJ1-4, with 8 bases that match TRBD1. CDR1 is SGHVS, CDR2 FQNEAQ, per germline. Unmatched junction bases numbered 8, after V lost 7 bases and J lost 4 bases. The CDR3 consists of 15 residues. CDR3 amino acids: CASTKRQGINEKLFF. In DNA form, the CDR3 reads TGTGCCAGCACCAAACGACAGGGGATTAATGAAAAACTGTTTTTT.

This chain connects TRBV9 to TRBJ1-2; 7 bases line up with TRBD1. Germline lookup yields CDR1 SGDLS and CDR2 YYNGEE. The CDR3 covers 14 residues. Unmatched junction bases numbered 5, after V lost 0 bases and J lost 6 bases. CDR3 protein: CASSVAKGGDGYTF. DNA of the CDR3: TGTGCCAGCAGCGTAGCTAAAGGGGGCGATGGCTACACCTTC.

This clone was observed a single time. This chain connects TRBV5-4 to TRBJ2-1; D might be TRBD1 or TRBD2, each matching 5 bases. V dropped 4 bases and J dropped 9 bases, with 20 bases sitting between them. The CDR3 loop spans 15 amino acids. CDR1 and CDR2 from the germline V gene are SGHNT and YYREEE (reference sequence). The CDR3: CASSPPPGEGVEQFF. CDR3 nucleotide sequence: TGTGCCAGCAGCCCTCCTCCCGGGGAAGGGGTTGAGCAGTTCTTC.

Details on this clone: At one of its ends the junction is not consistent with the germline gene, which may arise from a read error. This chain links TRBV7-2 with TRBJ2-7, with TRBD2 as a possible D gene (6 bases). Germline V gene data show CDR1 as SGHTA and CDR2 as FQGNSA. The CDR3 is 15 residues long. This CDR3 reads CASSLAGTSPYEQYF. DNA for the CDR3: TGTGCCAGCAGCCTAGCTGGGACTTCCCCCTACGAGCAGTACTTC.

The V gene is TRBV27, the J gene TRBJ2-3; weak D call: TRBD2 (6 bases). The CDR3 loop spans 15 amino acids. Germline CDR1 reads MNHEY; CDR2 reads SMNVEV (reference sequence). The V end was cut by 6 bases, the J end by 4 bases, with 17 bases between. CDR3 bases: TGTGCCAGCAGGGAGGGACTTCTAGCCGCAGATACGCAGTATTTT. Translated, it gives CASREGLLAADTQYF.

The chain employs TRBV4-1 and TRBJ2-2, with D perhaps matching TRBD1 (5 bases). Trimming pared 0 bases from V and 8 bases from J, leaving 13 bases between. The CDR3 totals 15 residues. From germline, CDR1 is MGHRA and CDR2 YSYEKL. CDR3: CASSQDGPPGGELFF. The DNA of the CDR3 is TGCGCCAGCAGCCAAGATGGACCCCCAGGGGGGGAGCTGTTTTTT.

The CDR3: CAISGGDQPQHF. The CDR3 DNA is TGTGCCATCTCAGGGGGCGATCAGCCCCAGCATTTT. The rearrangement joins TRBV10-3 to TRBJ1-5; 8 nucleotides agree with TRBD1. The CDR3 is 12 residues long. V lost 8 bases, J lost 5 bases, and 2 bases stayed unmatched. CDR1 is ENHRY, CDR2 SYGVKD, per germline.

V gene TRBV30 combines with J gene TRBJ1-4; no clear D. The CDR3 loop spans 13 amino acids. From germline, CDR1 is GTSNPN and CDR2 SVGIG (reference sequence). Trimming left V 4 bases short and J 5 bases short, with 11 bases between. The CDR3 bases are TGTGCCTGGAATAGCAGAACGAATGAAAAACTGTTTTTT. It specifies CAWNSRTNEKLFF. Looking up the rest from reference TRBV30 and TRBJ1-4 gives the full variable domain: SQTIHQWPATLVQPVGSPLSLECTVEGTSNPNLYWYRQAAGRGLQLLFYSVGIGQISSEVPQNLSASRPQDRQFILSSKKLLLSDSGFYLCAWNSRTNEKLFFGSGTQLSVL.

Here the CDR3 reads CASSLRRNTEAFF. CDR3 sequence (DNA): TGTGCCAGCAGCTTGAGGAGGAACACTGAAGCTTTCTTT. The J gene is TRBJ1-1, the V gene TRBV5-4; unclear D gene. This CDR3 has 13 residues. With 1 base removed from V and 1 base from J, the gap between germline ends came to 5 bases. CDR1 is SGHNT and CDR2 is YYREEE in the germline V gene (reference sequence).

The chain couples TRBV14 to TRBJ2-7; 7 positions match TRBD1. This CDR3 spans 15 amino acids. V lost 0 bases to trimming and J lost 4 bases; unmatched junction nucleotides: 6. Germline CDR1 reads SGHDN; CDR2 reads FVKESK. The CDR3 DNA sequence: TGTGCCAGCAGCCAAGATTGGGCCAGGGGGTACGAGCAGTACTTC. It specifies CASSQDWARGYEQYF. Drawing the rest from reference TRBV14 and TRBJ2-7, the complete variable domain is EAGVTQFPSHSVIEKGQTVTLRCDPISGHDNLYWYRRVMGKEIKFLLHFVKESKQDESGMPNNRFLAERTGGTYSTLKVQPAELEDSGVYFCASSQDWARGYEQYFGPGTRLTVT.

V usage is TRBV25-1 and J usage is TRBJ1-3; D is unresolved. V dropped 6 bases and J dropped 0 bases, with 9 bases sitting between them. The CDR3 spans 14 residues. The germline V gene encodes CDR1 MGHDK and CDR2 SYGVNS. As DNA, the CDR3 is TGTGCCAGCAGGGCCGACCCCTCTGGAAACACCATATATTTT. Protein sequence: CASRADPSGNTIYF.

The rearrangement links TRBV6-5 to TRBJ2-5; 10 positions match TRBD1. The germline V gene has CDR1 MNHEY and CDR2 SVGAGI. The CDR3 runs 15 residues. The junction had 7 bases not matched to a gene; V was cut back by 6 bases and J by 3 bases. The CDR3 reads CASRTTGGSKETQYF. CDR3 in DNA: TGTGCCAGCAGGACGACAGGGGGCTCCAAAGAGACCCAGTACTTC.

This rearrangement joins TRBV5-1 to TRBJ2-2; D is uncertain. Germline CDR1 and CDR2: SGHRS and YFSETQ. The CDR3 length is 13 residues. With 1 base removed from V and 8 bases from J, the gap between germline ends came to 9 bases. This CDR3 reads CASSLRVTGELFF. As DNA, the CDR3 is TGCGCCAGCAGCTTGCGTGTGACAGGGGAGCTGTTTTTT.